The clone carrying this T cell receptor beta chain was found a few times. The target antigen is unknown. Germline CDR1 reads MGHRA; CDR2 reads YSYEKL. V shed 0 bases and J shed 4 bases, with 13 bases lying between them. This CDR3 has 17 residues. This entry comes from a study of shared clonotypes between healthy human individuals. The study, taken as a whole, reports: It was observed that 5% to 6% of naive CD4 clonotypes were shared across a few donors.

TCRdb keeps only in-frame clones here, not all; method: immunoSEQ multiplex PCR. The sample has nearly 1 million clones, 76% seen once. This chain uses TRBV4-1 with TRBJ1-6; the D gene is possibly TRBD1 (6 bases). Sequencing was done on a sample of memory CD4+ T cells sorted from blood. As to subset: CD45RA-negative fraction. This clonotype originated in a man aged 18 to 35 in good health. Here the CDR3 reads CASSQDPRTGYNSPLHF. CDR3 coding DNA: TGCGCCAGCAGCCAAGACCCAAGAACAGGGTATAATTCACCCCTCCACTTT.